Below are 21 T cell receptor beta chains sequenced from a single sample in a study of shared clonotypes between healthy human individuals. The assay was immunoSEQ multiplex PCR, and TCRdb's table has in-frame clones only and misses some. The data contain 2 million to 2.5 million clones, approximately 93% of them singletons. Sequences were obtained from naive CD4+ T cells from PBMCs. Described subset: CD45RA+ positively selected. The receptors were sampled from a man younger than 35 in good health. Some clones in this sample may be carry-over from other donors' samples.

The chain combines TRBV7-9 with TRBJ1-1; D is perhaps TRBD1 (5 bases). The CDR3 loop spans 11 amino acids. V gave up 8 bases and J gave up 1 base, with 5 bases separating them. Per the germline V gene, CDR1 is SEHNR and CDR2 is FQNEAQ (reference sequence). As DNA, the CDR3 is TGTGCCAGCGGACAGAACACTGAAGCTTTCTTT. It codes for CASGQNTEAFF. The whole variable domain, filled in from reference TRBV7-9 and TRBJ1-1, reads DTGVSQNPRHKITKRGQNVTFRCDPISEHNRLYWYRQTLGQGPEFLTYFQNEAQLEKSRLLSDRFSAERPKGSFSTLEIQRTEQGDSAMYLCASGQNTEAFFGQGTRLTVV.

CDR3 nucleotide sequence: TGTGCCAGCGGTTTGACTAGCGGAGGGGGTACGCAGTATTTT. The encoded protein is CASGLTSGGGTQYF. The chain couples TRBV7-3 to TRBJ2-3, with 9 bases fitting TRBD2. The CDR3 runs 14 residues. Germline assignment: CDR1 SGHTA and CDR2 FQGTGA. Trimming took 8 bases from V and 8 from J; bases not matched to a gene: 11.

The V call is TRBV15, the J call TRBJ2-7; D not resolved. Trimming shortened V by 0 bases and J by 3 bases, and 9 bases separated the two germline ends. Germline assignment: CDR1 LNHNV and CDR2 YYDKDF (reference sequence). The CDR3 contains 14 residues. CDR3 in DNA: TGTGCCACCAGCAGAGATAGGATGGTCTACGAGCAGTACTTC. It codes for CATSRDRMVYEQYF.

Here the CDR3 reads CASSVRPTGRDTQYF. The CDR3 DNA is TGTGCCAGCAGTGTAAGGCCTACAGGGCGAGATACGCAGTATTTT. The chain recombines TRBV7-2 with TRBJ2-3; D may be TRBD1 (6 bases). Germline CDR1 SGHTA, CDR2 FQGNSA. The CDR3 covers 15 residues. V lost 6 bases to trimming and J lost 5 bases, with 18 bases between them.

This chain links TRBV6-6 with TRBJ2-7; 13 nucleotides align to TRBD2. Germline trimming cut 8 bases from V and 0 bases from J; bases unmatched to any gene: 1. The CDR3 loop spans 14 amino acids. CDR1 and CDR2 from the germline V gene are MNHNY and SVGAGI (reference sequence). CDR3 loop: CASGLAGASYEQYF. DNA for the CDR3: TGTGCCAGCGGACTAGCGGGAGCCTCCTACGAGCAGTACTTC.

The chain joins TRBV5-1 to TRBJ1-1, with D unclear. V was pared by 1 base and J by 6 bases, with 13 bases between. CDR1 and CDR2 from the germline V gene are SGHRS and YFSETQ. CDR3 size: 14 residues. In DNA, the CDR3 is TGCGCCAGCAGCTTGATCTCATTTGGAGCTGAAGCTTTCTTT. Amino acid sequence: CASSLISFGAEAFF.

The V gene is TRBV6-4, the J gene TRBJ2-3; D may be TRBD1 (6 bases). Trimming left V 5 bases short and J 3 bases short, with 6 bases between. CDR3 length: 12 amino acids. Germline V gene data show CDR1 as MRHNA and CDR2 as SNTAGT. CDR3 DNA sequence: TGTGCCAGCAGTCAGGGGACAGATACGCAGTATTTT. This encodes CASSQGTDTQYF.

The V call is TRBV4-1, the J call TRBJ2-2, with 7 positions matching TRBD2. With 0 bases clipped from V and 1 base from J, the junction kept 5 bases outside the gene matches. The CDR3 sequence is 17 residues long. Germline values: CDR1 MGHRA, CDR2 YSYEKL. Here the CDR3 DNA reads TGCGCCAGCAGCCAAGAATGGGGAGGGAGGAACACCGGGGAGCTGTTTTTT. Its translation is CASSQEWGGRNTGELFF.

This clone was recorded a few times. Distinct nucleotide sequences in the sample also encode this CDR3. The genes are TRBV14 and TRBJ1-5; no definite D call. V lost 4 bases, J lost 4 bases, and 5 bases lay in between. Per germline, CDR1 SGHDN and CDR2 FVKESK. This CDR3 has 12 amino acids. The CDR3 DNA follows: TGTGCCAGCAGCCGAGGGAATCAGCCCCAGCATTTT. Translation: CASSRGNQPQHF.

V usage is TRBV11-1 and J usage is TRBJ1-1; D not resolved. Trimming removed 1 base from V and 1 base from J, with 10 bases in between. This CDR3 is 15 amino acids long. The V gene's germline CDR1 is SGHAT and CDR2 FQDESV (reference sequence). CDR3 sequence (DNA): TGTGCCAGCAGCTTAGTAGTCAAAGCGAACACTGAAGCTTTCTTT. It translates to CASSLVVKANTEAFF.

The gene calls are TRBV19 and TRBJ2-5; D is ambiguous. Germline V gene data show CDR1 as LNHDA and CDR2 as SQIVND (reference sequence). The V gene lost 5 bases and the J gene lost 2 bases, with 12 bases spanning the gap. The CDR3 covers 14 residues. The CDR3 bases are TGTGCCAGTAGTCCAGACATAATACAAGAGACCCAGTACTTC. It codes for CASSPDIIQETQYF.

The chain has TRBV9 and TRBJ1-2, with no clear D. CDR1 and CDR2 from the germline V gene are SGDLS and YYNGEE. There are 15 residues in the CDR3. The V and J ends lost 0 bases and 2 bases respectively, with 11 bases between them. CDR3 amino acids: CASSVGVRPNYGYTF. The DNA for the CDR3 is TGTGCCAGCAGCGTAGGGGTCAGACCCAACTATGGCTACACCTTC.

The rearrangement joins TRBV19 to TRBJ1-5; D is ambiguous. The CDR3 consists of 16 residues. Germline V lookup: CDR1 LNHDA, CDR2 SQIVND (reference sequence). Trimming stripped 3 bases from V and 2 bases from J, with 14 bases between. The CDR3 bases are TGTGCCAGTAGTATCATATCGACTGGGGGCAATCAGCCCCAGCATTTT. Residues: CASSIISTGGNQPQHF.

The chain recombines TRBV5-1 with TRBJ2-5; no firm D call. Trimming took 0 bases from V and 5 from J, leaving 20 bases between them. Germline loops: CDR1 SGHRS, CDR2 YFSETQ. This CDR3 is 17 amino acids long. This chain's CDR3 is CASSLDDRVGLRETQYF. The CDR3 nucleotides are TGCGCCAGCAGCTTGGATGACCGGGTGGGGTTGAGGGAGACCCAGTACTTC.

This chain uses TRBV4-3 with TRBJ1-2; D unclear. The V end lost 3 bases, the J end lost 2 bases, and 10 bases lay between the germline ends. CDR1 is LGHNA, CDR2 YSLEER, per germline. The CDR3 is 14 residues long. The CDR3 coding sequence is TGCGCCAGCAGCCAGGACCGTGACAACTATGGCTACACCTTC. As protein: CASSQDRDNYGYTF.

With respect to this clone: Other DNA sequences of this sample code for an identical CDR3. J is TRBJ2-5 and V is TRBV6-5; unclear D gene. CDR1 is MNHEY, CDR2 SVGAGI, per germline. There are 13 residues in the CDR3. V was shortened by 6 bases and J by 1 base, with 9 bases between the two germline ends. The CDR3 DNA reads TGTGCCAGCAGGAGACTGGTCCAAGAGACCCAGTACTTC. It translates to CASRRLVQETQYF.

The V and J genes are TRBV19 and TRBJ1-5; 12 bases match TRBD1. CDR1 is LNHDA and CDR2 is SQIVND in the germline V gene (reference sequence). The CDR3 totals 16 residues. J was trimmed by 5 bases and V by 4 bases; bases with no gene match: 6. CDR3: CASSTRDRGPYQPQHF. CDR3 nucleotide sequence: TGTGCCAGTAGTACCCGGGACAGGGGGCCATATCAGCCCCAGCATTTT.

This clone was detected a few times. The genes are TRBV7-7 and TRBJ1-1; maybe TRBD1 (5 bases). Germline CDR1 is SSHAT and CDR2 is FNYEAQ (reference sequence). The CDR3 length is 13 residues. V was pared by 5 bases and J by 1 base, with 8 bases between. The CDR3 region is CASSEGTNTEAFF. CDR3 nucleotide sequence: TGTGCCAGCAGCGAGGGGACGAACACTGAAGCTTTCTTT.

CDR3 region: CASSFTSGSNTGELFF. The CDR3, as DNA: TGTGCCAGCAGCTTTACTAGCGGGAGTAACACCGGGGAGCTGTTTTTT. This chain joins TRBV7-2 and TRBJ2-2, with 11 bases fitting TRBD2. In germline, CDR1 is SGHTA, CDR2 FQGNSA. V lost 3 bases, J lost 2 bases, and 2 bases stayed unmatched. The CDR3 runs to 16 residues.

The V call is TRBV5-6, the J call TRBJ2-7; TRBD1 might be the D (8 bases). The V end lost 4 bases, the J end lost 2 bases, and 16 bases lay between the germline ends. The CDR3 totals 15 residues. CDR1 is SGHDT, CDR2 YYEEEE, per germline. Here the CDR3 reads CASSLGQGGTYEQYF. The CDR3 DNA is TGTGCCAGCAGCCTAGGACAGGGAGGGACCTACGAGCAGTACTTC. The entire variable domain, with the rest obtained from reference TRBV5-6 and TRBJ2-7, is as follows: DAGVTQSPTHLIKTRGQQVTLRCSPKSGHDTVSWYQQALGQGPQFIFQYYEEEERQRGNFPDRFSGHQFPNYSSELNVNALLLGDSALYLCASSLGQGGTYEQYFGPGTRLTVT.

This clone was seen only once. This chain joins TRBV5-8 and TRBJ2-1, with 9 bases matching TRBD2. The germline V gene has CDR1 SGHTS and CDR2 YDEGEE. The CDR3 covers 14 residues. V shed 1 base and J 9 bases; nucleotides not matched to a gene: 5. CDR3 protein: CASSLLLAGLEQFF. CDR3 DNA: TGTGCCAGCAGCTTGCTCCTAGCGGGGCTTGAGCAGTTCTTC.